Below are 28 T cell receptor beta chains sequenced from a single sample in a study of blood T cell repertoires in COVID-19. Using immunoSEQ multiplex PCR, the repertoire was profiled, and TCRdb retains in-frame clones only, with some absent. The sample yields 250,000 to 350,000 clones, approximately 80% seen once. The sequenced material came from peripheral blood. These receptors originate from a woman aged 45-59 years with active or convalescent COVID-19.

The V gene is TRBV18, the J gene TRBJ1-5; D may be TRBD1 (6 bases). V shed 5 bases and J shed 5 bases, with 13 bases lying between them. The germline CDR1 and CDR2 sequences are KGHSH and LQKENI. The CDR3 covers 14 residues. The DNA of the CDR3 is TGTGCCAGCTCAAGTACAGGGTCGGATCAGCCCCAGCATTTT. It is translated as CASSSTGSDQPQHF. Combining the CDR3 with reference TRBV18 and TRBJ1-5 gives the whole variable domain NAGVMQNPRHLVRRRGQEARLRCSPMKGHSHVYWYRQLPEEGLKFMVYLQKENIIDESGMPKERFSAEFPKEGPSILRIQQVVRGDSAAYFCASSSTGSDQPQHFGDGTRLSIL.

The V call is TRBV11-2, the J call TRBJ2-7, with 9 nucleotides matching TRBD2. Germline V gene lookup returns CDR1 SGHAT and CDR2 FQNNGV. CDR3 size: 18 residues. The ends lost 0 bases at V and 2 bases at J; junction bases unmatched: 11. CDR3 residues: CASSLDPPQREEAYEQYF. DNA of the CDR3: TGTGCCAGCAGCTTAGATCCCCCACAGCGGGAGGAAGCCTACGAGCAGTACTTC.

V usage is TRBV29-1 and J usage is TRBJ2-6, with no clear D. V lost 0 bases and J 0 bases, leaving 3 bases between the germline ends. The germline V gene has CDR1 SQVTM and CDR2 ANQGSEA. CDR3 length: 14 residues. The CDR3 sequence: CSVEEYSGANVLTF. The CDR3 nucleotides are TGCAGCGTTGAAGAGTACTCTGGGGCCAACGTCCTGACTTTC.

V usage is TRBV19 and J usage is TRBJ2-1, with D possibly TRBD2 on 5 matching bases. This CDR3 has 13 amino acids. V lost 7 bases and J lost 9, with 16 bases in between. Looked up from germline, CDR1 is LNHDA and CDR2 is SQIVND (reference sequence). The CDR3 region has the DNA TGTGCCAGTATGTCTCTGGCGGGCAGTGAGCAGTTCTTC. Protein sequence: CASMSLAGSEQFF.

This chain links TRBV6-5 with TRBJ1-1; 9 bases are shared with TRBD1. The V gene end was trimmed by 5 bases and the J gene end by 0 bases; junction bases not matched to a gene: 1. This CDR3 is built from 14 residues. Germline assignment: CDR1 MNHEY and CDR2 SVGAGI. The CDR3 spells CASSRQGVNTEAFF. CDR3 bases: TGTGCCAGCAGTCGACAGGGGGTGAACACTGAAGCTTTCTTT.

This sequence joins TRBV7-9 and TRBJ1-3; 7 bases align to TRBD1. Losses at the gene ends were 4 bases for V and 0 bases for J; bases not matched to a gene: 15. The CDR3 is made up of 19 amino acids. Germline loops: CDR1 SEHNR, CDR2 FQNEAQ (reference sequence). The CDR3 DNA sequence: TGTGCCAGCAGCTATCATCTGGGTTGGCGGGACAGCTCTGGAAACACCATATATTTT. Its protein product is CASSYHLGWRDSSGNTIYF.

The chain couples TRBV28 to TRBJ2-2; no clear D. CDR1 and CDR2 (germline): MDHEN, SYDVKM. CDR3 length: 19 residues. With 3 bases removed from V and 0 bases from J, the gap between germline ends came to 20 bases. The CDR3 nucleotides read TGTGCCAGCAGTTTCACCACACTACGCCAGATCGCGAACACCGGGGAGCTGTTTTTT. It translates to CASSFTTLRQIANTGELFF. Supplemented by reference TRBV28 and TRBJ2-2, the full variable domain reads DVKVTQSSRYLVKRTGEKVFLECVQDMDHENMFWYRQDPGLGLRLIYFSYDVKMKEKGDIPEGYSVSREKKERFSLILESASTNQTSMYLCASSFTTLRQIANTGELFFGEGSRLTVL.

The gene calls are TRBV30 and TRBJ2-3, with a tentative D call TRBD1 (5 bases). V lost 5 bases to trimming and J lost 3 bases, with 9 bases between them. CDR1 and CDR2 (germline): GTSNPN, SVGIG (reference sequence). This CDR3 comprises 12 residues. CDR3 bases: TGTGCCTGGGGGCAGGGAACAGATACGCAGTATTTT. Amino acid sequence: CAWGQGTDTQYF.

This clone has just one count. The rearrangement uses TRBV2 and TRBJ1-1; D is unclear. V was shortened by 4 bases and J by 2 bases, with 2 bases between the two germline ends. Looked up from germline, CDR1 is SNHLY and CDR2 is FYNNEI. The CDR3 totals 11 residues. CDR3 residues: CASSANTEAFF. The CDR3 DNA reads TGTGCCAGCAGTGCAAACACTGAAGCTTTCTTT.

The rearrangement links TRBV5-1 to TRBJ1-1; 7 bases match TRBD1. With V trimmed by 4 bases and J by 2 bases, 8 bases remained unmatched. This CDR3 has 15 residues. CDR1 is SGHRS and CDR2 is YFSETQ in the germline V gene. As DNA, the CDR3 is TGCGCCAGCAGCCCGGACAGGACAATCAACACTGAAGCTTTCTTT. It translates to CASSPDRTINTEAFF. The full variable domain, completed using reference TRBV5-1 and TRBJ1-1, is KAGVTQTPRYLIKTRGQQVTLSCSPISGHRSVSWYQQTPGQGLQFLFEYFSETQRNKGNFPGRFSGRQFSNSRSEMNVSTLELGDSALYLCASSPDRTINTEAFFGQGTRLTVV.

The rearrangement uses TRBV5-1 and TRBJ1-1, with a possible D match to TRBD1 (6 bases). This CDR3 is built from 16 residues. Germline V CDR1 and CDR2: SGHRS, YFSETQ. V was clipped by 2 bases and J by 0 bases, with 14 bases between them. This CDR3 is CASSFGGATLNTEAFF. CDR3 DNA sequence: TGCGCCAGCAGCTTCGGGGGGGCGACGCTGAACACTGAAGCTTTCTTT.

In nucleotides, the CDR3 is TGTGCCACCAGTGCCACAGGGGCTACCATATATTTT. It is translated as CATSATGATIYF. The chain recombines TRBV24-1 with TRBJ1-3; 7 nucleotides line up with TRBD1. This CDR3 contains 12 residues. Germline assignment: CDR1 KGHDR and CDR2 SFDVKD. J lost 10 bases, V lost 5 bases, and 4 bases had no gene match.

This sequence joins TRBV9 and TRBJ2-7, with 7 bases fitting TRBD1. J gave up 6 bases and V 7 bases, and 4 bases lay outside the gene matches. The CDR3 is 11 amino acids. The germline gives CDR1 SGDLS, CDR2 YYNGEE. As DNA, the CDR3 is TGTGCCAGCCAGGGGGATGGCGAGCAGTACTTC. Its translation: CASQGDGEQYF. The whole variable domain, remainder taken from reference TRBV9 and TRBJ2-7, is DSGVTQTPKHLITATGQRVTLRCSPRSGDLSVYWYQQSLDQGLQFLIQYYNGEERAKGNILERFSAQQFPDLHSELNLSSLELGDSALYFCASQGDGEQYFGPGTRLTVT.

Comments on this clone: Additional DNA sequences in this sample encode the identical CDR3. The rearrangement uses TRBV12-3 or TRBV12-4 and TRBJ2-3; the D gene is possibly TRBD2 (6 bases). The CDR3 loop spans 12 amino acids. The V and J ends lost 3 bases and 5 bases respectively, with 6 bases between them. The CDR3 nucleotides are TGTGCCAGCAGTTTGCGGGGAGATACGCAGTATTTT. This encodes CASSLRGDTQYF.

V and J are TRBV4-1 and TRBJ2-6; TRBD1 matches at 7 bases. V trimming: 3 bases; J trimming: 8 bases; junction bases outside the gene matches: 10. Germline V gene data show CDR1 as MGHRA and CDR2 as YSYEKL. This CDR3 has 16 amino acids. The CDR3 coding sequence is TGCGCCAGCAGCCATACCGGACAGGTTACGACCAACGTCCTGACTTTC. Its protein is CASSHTGQVTTNVLTF.

The chain couples TRBV5-4 to TRBJ1-3; D call uncertain. Germline V lookup: CDR1 SGHNT, CDR2 YYREEE (reference sequence). With 0 bases removed from V and 0 bases from J, the gap between germline ends came to 10 bases. This CDR3 has 16 amino acids. The CDR3: CASSLVGGISGNTIYF. CDR3 bases: TGTGCCAGCAGCTTGGTGGGAGGGATCTCTGGAAACACCATATATTTT.

This rearrangement joins TRBV10-3 to TRBJ1-2, with a tentative D call TRBD1 (5 bases). The V gene's germline CDR1 is ENHRY and CDR2 SYGVKD. The CDR3 is 15 residues long. V was clipped by 0 bases and J by 5 bases, with 13 bases between them. The CDR3 region is CAISESTRDFYGYTF. CDR3 in DNA: TGTGCCATCAGTGAGTCGACCAGGGATTTTTATGGCTACACCTTC.

The V gene is TRBV7-8, the J gene TRBJ2-7; 12 bases are a match to TRBD1. This CDR3 contains 16 residues. CDR1 is SGHVS and CDR2 is FQNEAQ in the germline V gene. V was clipped by 5 bases and J by 5 bases; unmatched bases: 10. For the CDR3, the DNA is TGTGCCAGCAGCCTGCGGGACAGGGGGCTTAACCACGAGCAGTACTTC. It specifies CASSLRDRGLNHEQYF. The complete variable domain, with remaining parts taken from reference TRBV7-8 and TRBJ2-7, reads GAGVSQSPRYKVAKRGQDVALRCDPISGHVSLFWYQQALGQGPEFLTYFQNEAQLDKSGLPSDRFFAERPEGSVSTLKIQRTQQEDSAVYLCASSLRDRGLNHEQYFGPGTRLTVT.

This sequence joins TRBV30 and TRBJ1-2, with a possible D match to TRBD1 (5 bases). V lost 0 bases and J 1 base, leaving 12 bases between the germline ends. The CDR3 has 15 amino acids. Germline CDR1 reads GTSNPN; CDR2 reads SVGIG (reference sequence). Here the CDR3 reads CAWSVQVRSNYGYTF. The CDR3, as DNA: TGTGCCTGGAGTGTACAGGTTAGGAGTAACTATGGCTACACCTTC. Supplemented by reference TRBV30 and TRBJ1-2, the full variable domain reads SQTIHQWPATLVQPVGSPLSLECTVEGTSNPNLYWYRQAAGRGLQLLFYSVGIGQISSEVPQNLSASRPQDRQFILSSKKLLLSDSGFYLCAWSVQVRSNYGYTFGSGTRLTVV.

The rearrangement links TRBV5-4 to TRBJ2-6, with a weak D call TRBD1 (9 bases). This CDR3 has 18 amino acids. The germline CDR1 and CDR2 sequences are SGHNT and YYREEE (reference sequence). Trimming shortened V by 4 bases and J by 0 bases, and 17 bases separated the two germline ends. The DNA for the CDR3 is TGTGCCAGCAGCCCGGGGGGGACAGGGATCTCTGGGGCCAACGTCCTGACTTTC. Its translation: CASSPGGTGISGANVLTF.

The chain links TRBV19 to TRBJ1-5; D might be TRBD1 (5 bases). The germline V and J ends were trimmed by 10 bases and 4 bases, with 17 bases remaining between them. Germline V gene lookup returns CDR1 LNHDA and CDR2 SQIVND (reference sequence). The length of the CDR3 is 14 residues. CDR3 protein: CATRTAQGNQPQHF. The CDR3 DNA sequence: TGTGCCACGCGGACCGCCCAGGGTAATCAGCCCCAGCATTTT.

The chain is built from TRBV19 and TRBJ1-5, with TRBD1 matching 7 bases. In germline, CDR1 is LNHDA, CDR2 SQIVND (reference sequence). This CDR3 is 16 amino acids long. Unmatched junction bases numbered 8, after V lost 6 bases and J lost 0 bases. Here the CDR3 DNA reads TGTGCCAGTAGGCAAGGGGGACAGTATAGCAATCAGCCCCAGCATTTT. The encoded protein is CASRQGGQYSNQPQHF.

This rearrangement joins TRBV3-1 (or the pseudogene TRBV3-2) to TRBJ2-3; 7 bases are shared with TRBD2. The trim removed 2 bases at V and 0 bases at J, leaving 11 bases unmatched. CDR1 and CDR2 (germline): LGHDT, YNNKEL (reference sequence). This CDR3 is built from 18 residues. This chain's CDR3 is CASSQLPTASGSTDTQYF. In DNA form, the CDR3 reads TGTGCCAGCAGCCAACTCCCGACGGCTAGCGGCAGCACAGATACGCAGTATTTT.

The chain combines TRBV6-5 with TRBJ1-3, with 7 nucleotides matching TRBD1. The CDR3 is 15 residues long. The V gene end was trimmed by 6 bases and the J gene end by 4 bases; junction bases not matched to a gene: 9. CDR1 MNHEY and CDR2 SVGAGI come from the germline V gene. CDR3 DNA sequence: TGTGCCAGCAGCAAACAGGGGCAATTGGGAAACACCATATATTTT. It is translated as CASSKQGQLGNTIYF.

This clone was recorded only once. V gene TRBV11-1 combines with J gene TRBJ1-4; perhaps TRBD1 as D (5 bases). Trimming took 5 bases from V and 7 from J, leaving 14 bases between them. CDR3 length equals 14 residues. Germline values: CDR1 SGHAT, CDR2 FQDESV (reference sequence). CDR3 DNA sequence: TGTGCCAGCAGCCCCCGGGAGGGGCGTGAAAAACTGTTTTTT. It encodes CASSPREGREKLFF. Variable domain in full (rest from reference TRBV11-1 and TRBJ1-4): EAEVAQSPRYKITEKSQAVAFWCDPISGHATLYWYRQILGQGPELLVQFQDESVVDDSQLPKDRFSAERLKGVDSTLKIQPAELGDSAMYLCASSPREGREKLFFGSGTQLSVL.

This rearrangement joins TRBV15 to TRBJ2-2; 8 bases align to TRBD2. This CDR3 spans 17 amino acids. The germline V gene has CDR1 LNHNV and CDR2 YYDKDF (reference sequence). V was clipped by 1 base and J by 5 bases; unmatched bases: 9. The CDR3 sequence is CATSRGVAGRWTGELFF. In DNA, the CDR3 is TGTGCCACCAGCAGAGGGGTAGCGGGAAGATGGACCGGGGAGCTGTTTTTT.

This chain joins TRBV4-1 and TRBJ2-3; TRBD2 matches 8 bases. The CDR3 totals 16 residues. Trimming took 5 bases from V and 0 from J; bases not matched to a gene: 7. Germline CDR1 MGHRA, CDR2 YSYEKL. The chain's CDR3 is CASSRASGLSTDTQYF. CDR3 nucleotides: TGCGCCAGCAGCAGAGCTAGCGGGCTAAGCACAGATACGCAGTATTTT.

About this clone itself: This specimen includes other DNA sequences encoding the same CDR3. V is TRBV5-8 and J is TRBJ1-2; 8 bases fit TRBD1. Per germline, CDR1 SGHTS and CDR2 YDEGEE. The CDR3 has 14 residues. V lost 2 bases and J lost 2; bases outside the gene matches: 2. CDR3 sequence: CASSFRTGNYGYTF. The CDR3 nucleotides read TGTGCCAGCAGCTTCAGGACAGGGAACTATGGCTACACCTTC.